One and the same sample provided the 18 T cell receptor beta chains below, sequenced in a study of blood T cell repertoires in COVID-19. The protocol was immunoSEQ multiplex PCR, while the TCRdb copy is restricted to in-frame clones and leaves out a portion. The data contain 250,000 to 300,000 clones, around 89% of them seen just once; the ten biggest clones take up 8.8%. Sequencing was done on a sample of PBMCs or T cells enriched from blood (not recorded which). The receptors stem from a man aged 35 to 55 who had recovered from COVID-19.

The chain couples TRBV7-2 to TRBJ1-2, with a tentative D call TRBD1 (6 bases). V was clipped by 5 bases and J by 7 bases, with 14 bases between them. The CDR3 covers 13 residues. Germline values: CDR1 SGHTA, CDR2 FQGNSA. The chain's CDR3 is CASSPYRDGGYTF. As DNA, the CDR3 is TGTGCCAGCAGCCCGTACAGGGACGGTGGCTACACCTTC.

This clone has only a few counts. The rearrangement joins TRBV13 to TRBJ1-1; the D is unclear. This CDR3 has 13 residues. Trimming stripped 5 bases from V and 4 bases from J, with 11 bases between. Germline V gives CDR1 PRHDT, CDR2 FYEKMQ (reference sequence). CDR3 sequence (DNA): TGTGCCAGCAGCACCCCAGGTTTCACTGAAGCTTTCTTT. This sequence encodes CASSTPGFTEAFF.

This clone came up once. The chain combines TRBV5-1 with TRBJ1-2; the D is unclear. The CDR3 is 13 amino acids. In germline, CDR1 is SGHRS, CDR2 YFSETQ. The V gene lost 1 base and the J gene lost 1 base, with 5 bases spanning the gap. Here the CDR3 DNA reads TGCGCCAGCAGCTTGAACAATAACTATGGCTACACCTTC. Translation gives CASSLNNNYGYTF.

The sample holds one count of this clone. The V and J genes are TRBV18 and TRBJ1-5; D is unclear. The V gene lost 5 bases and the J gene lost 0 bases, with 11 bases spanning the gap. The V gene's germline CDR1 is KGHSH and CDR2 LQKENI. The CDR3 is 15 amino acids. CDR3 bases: TGTGCCAGCTCAGCGACATTTTATAGCAATCAGCCCCAGCATTTT. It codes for CASSATFYSNQPQHF. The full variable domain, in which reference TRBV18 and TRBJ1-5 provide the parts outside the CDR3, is NAGVMQNPRHLVRRRGQEARLRCSPMKGHSHVYWYRQLPEEGLKFMVYLQKENIIDESGMPKERFSAEFPKEGPSILRIQQVVRGDSAAYFCASSATFYSNQPQHFGDGTRLSIL.

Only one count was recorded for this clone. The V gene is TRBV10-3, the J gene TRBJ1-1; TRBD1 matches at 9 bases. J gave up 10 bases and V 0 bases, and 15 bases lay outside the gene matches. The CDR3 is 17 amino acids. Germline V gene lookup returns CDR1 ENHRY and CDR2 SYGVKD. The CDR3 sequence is CAISESKTGGINSLAFF. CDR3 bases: TGTGCCATCAGTGAGTCGAAGACAGGGGGGATTAATAGCCTAGCTTTCTTT.

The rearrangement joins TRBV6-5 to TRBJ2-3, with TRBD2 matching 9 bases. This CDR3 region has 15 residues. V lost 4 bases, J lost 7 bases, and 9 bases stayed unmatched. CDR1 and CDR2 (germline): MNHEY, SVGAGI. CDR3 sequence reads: CASSFGGRVGNTQYF. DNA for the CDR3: TGTGCCAGCAGTTTTGGCGGGAGGGTTGGAAATACGCAGTATTTT.

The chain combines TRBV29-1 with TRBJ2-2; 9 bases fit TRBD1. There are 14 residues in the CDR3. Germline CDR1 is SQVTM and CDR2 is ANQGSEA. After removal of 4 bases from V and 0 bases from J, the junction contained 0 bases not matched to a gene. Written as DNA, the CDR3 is TGCAGCGTTGGACAGGGGGCGAACACCGGGGAGCTGTTTTTT. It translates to CSVGQGANTGELFF.

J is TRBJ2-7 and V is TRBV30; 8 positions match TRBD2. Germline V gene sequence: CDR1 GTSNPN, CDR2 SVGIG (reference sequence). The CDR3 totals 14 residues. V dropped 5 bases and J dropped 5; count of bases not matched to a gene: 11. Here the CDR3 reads CAWDPGAGVNEQYF. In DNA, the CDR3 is TGTGCCTGGGATCCCGGAGCGGGGGTCAACGAGCAGTACTTC.

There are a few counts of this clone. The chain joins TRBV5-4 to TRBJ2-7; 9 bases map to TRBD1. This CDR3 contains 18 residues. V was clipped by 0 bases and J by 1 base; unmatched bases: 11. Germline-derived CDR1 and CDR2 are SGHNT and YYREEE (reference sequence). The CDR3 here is CASSLGQGGFTISYEQYF. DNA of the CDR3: TGTGCCAGCAGCTTGGGACAGGGGGGGTTTACAATATCCTACGAGCAGTACTTC.

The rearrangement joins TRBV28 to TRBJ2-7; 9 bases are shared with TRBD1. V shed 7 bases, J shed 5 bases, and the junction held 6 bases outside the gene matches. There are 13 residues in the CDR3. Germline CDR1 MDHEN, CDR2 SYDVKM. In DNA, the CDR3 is TGTGCCAGCATATCTGGGACAGGGAACGAGCAGTACTTC. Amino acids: CASISGTGNEQYF.

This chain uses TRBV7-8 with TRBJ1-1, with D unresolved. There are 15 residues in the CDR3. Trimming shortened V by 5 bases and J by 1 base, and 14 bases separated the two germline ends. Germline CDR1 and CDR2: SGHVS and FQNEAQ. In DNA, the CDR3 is TGTGCCAGCAGCCTAGGGAGGGTCGGGAACACTGAAGCTTTCTTT. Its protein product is CASSLGRVGNTEAFF. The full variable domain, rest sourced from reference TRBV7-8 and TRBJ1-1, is GAGVSQSPRYKVAKRGQDVALRCDPISGHVSLFWYQQALGQGPEFLTYFQNEAQLDKSGLPSDRFFAERPEGSVSTLKIQRTQQEDSAVYLCASSLGRVGNTEAFFGQGTRLTVV.

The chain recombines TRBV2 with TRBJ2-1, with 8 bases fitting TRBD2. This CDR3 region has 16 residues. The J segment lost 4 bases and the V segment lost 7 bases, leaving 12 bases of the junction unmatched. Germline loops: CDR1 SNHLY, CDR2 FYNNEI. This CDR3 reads CASTRDRGGRYNEQFF. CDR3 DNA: TGTGCCAGCACAAGGGACCGGGGGGGCCGTTACAATGAGCAGTTCTTC.

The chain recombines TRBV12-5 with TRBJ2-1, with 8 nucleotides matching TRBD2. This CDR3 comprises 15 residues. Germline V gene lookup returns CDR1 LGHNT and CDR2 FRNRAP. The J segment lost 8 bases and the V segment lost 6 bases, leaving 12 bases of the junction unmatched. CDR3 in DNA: TGTGCTAGTGGCCCCTCCAGCGGGGGCCCCCATGAGCAGTTCTTC. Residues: CASGPSSGGPHEQFF.

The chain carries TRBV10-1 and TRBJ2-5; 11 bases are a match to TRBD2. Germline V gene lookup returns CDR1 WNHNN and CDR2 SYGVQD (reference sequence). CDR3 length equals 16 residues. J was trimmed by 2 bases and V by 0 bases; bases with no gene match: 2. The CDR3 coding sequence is TGCGCCAGCAGTGAGTCGGGGACTAGCGGACAAGAGACCCAGTACTTC. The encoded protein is CASSESGTSGQETQYF.

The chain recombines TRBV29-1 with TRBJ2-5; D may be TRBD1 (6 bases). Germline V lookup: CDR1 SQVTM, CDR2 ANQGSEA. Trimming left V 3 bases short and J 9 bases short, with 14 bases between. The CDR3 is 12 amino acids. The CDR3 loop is CSVDRGSRSQYF. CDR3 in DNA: TGCAGCGTTGACAGGGGTTCAAGGTCCCAGTACTTC. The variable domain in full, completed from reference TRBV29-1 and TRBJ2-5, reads SAVISQKPSRDICQRGTSLTIQCQVDSQVTMMFWYRQQPGQSLTLIATANQGSEATYESGFVIDKFPISRPNLTFSTLTVSNMSPEDSSIYLCSVDRGSRSQYFGPGTRLLVL.

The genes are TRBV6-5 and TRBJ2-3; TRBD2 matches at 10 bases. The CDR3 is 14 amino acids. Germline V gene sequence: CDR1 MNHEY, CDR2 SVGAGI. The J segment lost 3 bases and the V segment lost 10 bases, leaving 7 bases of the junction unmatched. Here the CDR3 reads CATTSGGATDTQYF. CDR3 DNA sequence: TGTGCCACGACGAGCGGGGGGGCTACAGATACGCAGTATTTT.

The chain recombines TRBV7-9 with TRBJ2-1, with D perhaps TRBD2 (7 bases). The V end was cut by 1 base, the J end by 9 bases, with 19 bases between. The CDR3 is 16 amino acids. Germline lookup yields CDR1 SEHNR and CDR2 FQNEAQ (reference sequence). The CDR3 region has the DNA TGTGCCAGCAGCTTAGTATCGGGGGGCCGATCCGGTGAGCAGTTCTTC. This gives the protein CASSLVSGGRSGEQFF.

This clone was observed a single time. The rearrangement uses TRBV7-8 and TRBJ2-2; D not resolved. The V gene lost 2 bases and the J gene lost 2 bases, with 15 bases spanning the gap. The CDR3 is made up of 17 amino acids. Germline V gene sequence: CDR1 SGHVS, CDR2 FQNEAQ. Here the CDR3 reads CASSLYLGSSNTGELFF. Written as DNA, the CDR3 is TGTGCCAGCAGCTTATATTTGGGCAGTAGTAACACCGGGGAGCTGTTTTTT.